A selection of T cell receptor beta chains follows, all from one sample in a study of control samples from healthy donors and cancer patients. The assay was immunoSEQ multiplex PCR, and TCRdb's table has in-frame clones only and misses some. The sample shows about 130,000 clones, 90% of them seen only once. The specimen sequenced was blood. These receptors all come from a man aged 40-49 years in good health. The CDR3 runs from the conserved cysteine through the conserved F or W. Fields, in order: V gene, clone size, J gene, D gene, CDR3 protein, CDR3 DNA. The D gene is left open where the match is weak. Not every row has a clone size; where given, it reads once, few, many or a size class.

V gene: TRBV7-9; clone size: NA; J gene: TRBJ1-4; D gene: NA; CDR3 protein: CASSSRQATNEKLFF; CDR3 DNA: TGTGCCAGCAGCTCCCGACAAGCAACTAATGAAAAACTGTTTTTT
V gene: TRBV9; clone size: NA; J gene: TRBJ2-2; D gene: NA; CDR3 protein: CASRGRGGELFF; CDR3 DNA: TGTGCCAGCAGGGGTCGGGGCGGGGAGCTGTTTTTT
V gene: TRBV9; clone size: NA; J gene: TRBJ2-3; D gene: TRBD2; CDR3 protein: CASSAAGVFTDTQYF; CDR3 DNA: TGTGCCAGCAGCGCAGCGGGAGTGTTCACAGATACGCAGTATTTT
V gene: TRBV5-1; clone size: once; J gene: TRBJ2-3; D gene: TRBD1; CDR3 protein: CASSLRGQSDTQYF; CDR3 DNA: TGCGCCAGCAGCTTGAGGGGACAGTCAGATACGCAGTATTTT
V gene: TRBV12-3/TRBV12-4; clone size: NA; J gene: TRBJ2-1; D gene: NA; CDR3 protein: CASSSPGFEQFF; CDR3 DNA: TGTGCCAGCAGTTCCCCGGGGTTTGAGCAGTTCTTC
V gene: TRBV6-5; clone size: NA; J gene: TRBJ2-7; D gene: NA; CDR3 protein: CASSYSAGAIREQYF; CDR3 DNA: TGTGCCAGCAGTTACTCTGCGGGGGCTATAAGGGAGCAGTACTTC
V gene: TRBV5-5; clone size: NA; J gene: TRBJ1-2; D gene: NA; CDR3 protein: CASSTDTANYGYTF; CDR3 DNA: TGTGCCAGCAGCACCGACACAGCTAACTATGGCTACACCTTC
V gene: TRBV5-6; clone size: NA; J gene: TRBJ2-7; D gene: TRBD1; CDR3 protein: CASSFDRDRPYEQYF; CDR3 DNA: TGTGCCAGCAGCTTTGACCGGGACAGACCATACGAGCAGTACTTC
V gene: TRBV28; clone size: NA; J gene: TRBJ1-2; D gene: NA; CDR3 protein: CATYPQGPYGYTF; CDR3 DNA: TGTGCCACCTACCCTCAGGGACCCTATGGCTACACCTTC
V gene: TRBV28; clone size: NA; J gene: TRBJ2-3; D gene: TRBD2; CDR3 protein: CASSLGLAGGNTDTQYF; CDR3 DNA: TGTGCCAGCAGTTTGGGACTAGCGGGGGGTAACACAGATACGCAGTATTTT
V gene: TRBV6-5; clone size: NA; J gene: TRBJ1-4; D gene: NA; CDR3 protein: CASSSPRLNEKLFF; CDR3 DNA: TGTGCCAGCAGCTCCCCGAGGTTAAATGAAAAACTGTTTTTT
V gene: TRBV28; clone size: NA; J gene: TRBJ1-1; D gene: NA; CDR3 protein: CASSLLTENTEAFF; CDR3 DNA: TGTGCCAGCAGTTTATTAACAGAGAACACTGAAGCTTTCTTT
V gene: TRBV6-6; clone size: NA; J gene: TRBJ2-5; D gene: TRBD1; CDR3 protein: CASSNGTDQETQYF; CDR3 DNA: TGTGCCAGCAGTAATGGGACAGATCAAGAGACCCAGTACTTC
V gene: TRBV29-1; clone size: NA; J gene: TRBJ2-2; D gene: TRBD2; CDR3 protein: CSVNRLAGAPGGELFF; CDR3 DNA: TGCAGCGTTAACAGACTAGCGGGGGCCCCGGGAGGGGAGCTGTTTTTT
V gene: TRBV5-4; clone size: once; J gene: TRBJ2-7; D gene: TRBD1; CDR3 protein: CASSLEGAPNEQYF; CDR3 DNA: TGTGCCAGCAGCTTGGAGGGGGCGCCGAACGAGCAGTACTTC
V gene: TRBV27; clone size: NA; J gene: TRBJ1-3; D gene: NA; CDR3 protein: CASRTFSGNTIYF; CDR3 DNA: TGTGCCAGCAGGACCTTCTCTGGAAACACCATATATTTT
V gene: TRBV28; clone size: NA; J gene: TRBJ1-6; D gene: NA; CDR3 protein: CASSWESSYNSPLHF; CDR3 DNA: TGTGCCAGCAGTTGGGAGAGCTCCTATAATTCACCCCTCCACTTT
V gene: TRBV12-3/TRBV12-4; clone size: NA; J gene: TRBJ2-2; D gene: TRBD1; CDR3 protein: CASSPQGAGELFF; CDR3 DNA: TGTGCCAGCAGTCCGCAGGGGGCCGGGGAGCTGTTTTTT
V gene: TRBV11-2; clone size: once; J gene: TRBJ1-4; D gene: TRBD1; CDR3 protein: CASSLGQEEKLFF; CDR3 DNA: TGTGCCAGCAGCCTAGGACAGGAGGAAAAACTGTTTTTT
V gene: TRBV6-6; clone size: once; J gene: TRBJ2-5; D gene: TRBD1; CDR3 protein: CASGEGQGRTQYF; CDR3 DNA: TGTGCCAGCGGAGAGGGACAGGGGCGGACCCAGTACTTC
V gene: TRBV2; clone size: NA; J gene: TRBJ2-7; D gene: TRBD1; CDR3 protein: CASTRGQVEQYF; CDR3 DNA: TGTGCCAGCACCAGGGGGCAAGTCGAGCAGTACTTC
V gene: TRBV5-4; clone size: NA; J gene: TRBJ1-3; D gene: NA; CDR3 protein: CASSLPERNTIYF; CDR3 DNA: TGTGCCAGCAGCTTGCCAGAACGAAACACCATATATTTT
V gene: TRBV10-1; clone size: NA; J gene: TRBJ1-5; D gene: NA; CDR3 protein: CARRDIPSNQPQHF; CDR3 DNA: TGCGCCCGACGAGACATACCTAGCAATCAGCCCCAGCATTTT
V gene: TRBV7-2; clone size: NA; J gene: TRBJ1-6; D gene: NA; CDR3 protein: CASRLEWDNSPLHF; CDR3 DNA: TGTGCCAGCAGACTAGAATGGGATAATTCACCCCTCCACTTT
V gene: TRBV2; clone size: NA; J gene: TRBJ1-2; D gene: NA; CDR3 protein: CASSERGMGYGYTF; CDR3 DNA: TGTGCCAGCAGTGAGAGGGGGATGGGATATGGCTACACCTTC
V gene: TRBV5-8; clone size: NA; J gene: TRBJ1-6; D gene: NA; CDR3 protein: CASGLGGAINSPLHF; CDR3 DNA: TGTGCCAGCGGCCTGGGGGGGGCAATTAATTCACCCCTCCACTTT
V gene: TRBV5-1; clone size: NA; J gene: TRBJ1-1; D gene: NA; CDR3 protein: CASEPFGGGTEAFF; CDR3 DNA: TGCGCCAGCGAGCCCTTCGGGGGGGGGACTGAAGCTTTCTTT
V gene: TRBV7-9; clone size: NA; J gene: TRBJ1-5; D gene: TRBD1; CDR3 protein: CASSRGTGSQPQHF; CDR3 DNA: TGTGCCAGCAGCCGAGGGACAGGAAGTCAGCCCCAGCATTTT
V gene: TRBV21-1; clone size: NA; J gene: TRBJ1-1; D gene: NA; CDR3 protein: CASSKEARETEAFF; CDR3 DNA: TGTGCCAGCAGCAAAGAAGCCAGGGAGACTGAAGCTTTCTTT
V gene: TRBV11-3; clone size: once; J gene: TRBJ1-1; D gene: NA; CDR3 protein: CASSLSGDTEAFF; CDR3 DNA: TGTGCCAGCAGCTTATCAGGGGACACTGAAGCTTTCTTT
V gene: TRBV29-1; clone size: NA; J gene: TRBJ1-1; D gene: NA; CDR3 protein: CSVSGAAGEAFF; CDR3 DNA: TGCAGCGTTAGCGGTGCCGCGGGTGAAGCTTTCTTT
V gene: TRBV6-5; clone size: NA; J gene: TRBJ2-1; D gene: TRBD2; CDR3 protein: CASSLAGLAYNEQFF; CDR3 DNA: TGTGCCAGCAGTTTAGCGGGGTTAGCGTACAATGAGCAGTTCTTC